This TCR beta chain was profiled in a study of T cell responses to AZD1222 COVID-19 vaccine. Study in general: Second-dose timings of about 4 or about 12 weeks were pooled.

Germline V lookup: CDR1 SGHDT, CDR2 YYEEEE. CDR3 length equals 15 residues. The V end lost 4 bases, the J end lost 2 bases, and 15 bases lay between the germline ends. Some clones are missing from TCRdb's copy, which holds only in-frame ones; the method was immunoSEQ multiplex PCR. In the table there are 120,000 or so clones, more than 85% of which are singletons. Comments on this clone: The antigen is not known.

Study-wide results and limits: Repertoire collection took place solely once the T cell response had peaked. It was only a handful of AZD1222 recipients who were seropositive at baseline. Two doses of AZD1222 preceded a rise in Spike-specific TCR breadth and depth.

This receptor was identified in an adult in good health. The genes are TRBV5-6 and TRBJ1-2; possibly TRBD1 for D (6 bases). The sample in question was peripheral blood, obtained on day 0 of AZD1222 vaccination. CDR3 DNA: TGTGCCAGCAGCCTAATGAACAGGGTGAACTATGGCTACACCTTC. It yields the protein CASSLMNRVNYGYTF.